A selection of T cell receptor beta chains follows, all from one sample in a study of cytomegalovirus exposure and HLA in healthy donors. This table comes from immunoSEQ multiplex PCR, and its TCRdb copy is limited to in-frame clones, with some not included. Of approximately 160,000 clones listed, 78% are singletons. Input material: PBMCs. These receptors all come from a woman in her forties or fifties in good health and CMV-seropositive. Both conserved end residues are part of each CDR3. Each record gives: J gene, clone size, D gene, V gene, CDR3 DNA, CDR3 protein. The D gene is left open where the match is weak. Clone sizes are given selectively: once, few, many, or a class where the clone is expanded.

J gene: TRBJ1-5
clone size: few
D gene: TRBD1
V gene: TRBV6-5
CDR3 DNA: TGTGCCAGCAGGCGGACAGGGGGCGGTCAGCCCCAGCATTTT
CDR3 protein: CASRRTGGGQPQHF

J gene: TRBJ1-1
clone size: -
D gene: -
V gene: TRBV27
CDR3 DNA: TGTGCCAGCAGTCCTCAACAGGGATGGGGTTGGATTGAAGCTTTCTTT
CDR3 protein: CASSPQQGWGWIEAFF

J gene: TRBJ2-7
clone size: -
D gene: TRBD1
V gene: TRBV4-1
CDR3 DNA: TGCGCCAGCAGCCAGGAGACAGGGGGCTACGAGCAGTACTTC
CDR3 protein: CASSQETGGYEQYF

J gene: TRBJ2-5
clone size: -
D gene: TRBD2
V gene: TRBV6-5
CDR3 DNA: TGTGCCAGCGGACTAGCGGGGGGGCTACAAGAGACCCAGTACTTC
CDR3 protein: CASGLAGGLQETQYF

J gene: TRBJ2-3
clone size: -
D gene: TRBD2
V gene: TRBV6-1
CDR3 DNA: TGTGCCAGCAGTACGACTAGCGAGGCAGATACGCAGTATTTT
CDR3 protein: CASSTTSEADTQYF

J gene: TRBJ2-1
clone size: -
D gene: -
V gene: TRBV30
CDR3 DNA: TGTGCCCGGTCCGACGGGGTTGAGCAGTTCTTC
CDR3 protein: CARSDGVEQFF

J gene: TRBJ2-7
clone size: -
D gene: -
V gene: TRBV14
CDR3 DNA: TGTGCCAGCAGCCAGACAGGCTCCTACGAGCAGTACTTC
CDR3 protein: CASSQTGSYEQYF

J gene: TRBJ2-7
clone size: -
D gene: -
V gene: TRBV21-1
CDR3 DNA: TGTGCCAGCAGGGACAGGGAGTTCCTCTACGAGCAGTACTTC
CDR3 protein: CASRDREFLYEQYF

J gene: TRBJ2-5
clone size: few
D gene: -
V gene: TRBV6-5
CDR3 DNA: TGTGCCAGCAGTTACTCGCAGGGGACCGAAGAGACCCAGTACTTC
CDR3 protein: CASSYSQGTEETQYF

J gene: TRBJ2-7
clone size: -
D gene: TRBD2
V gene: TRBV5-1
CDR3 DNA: TGCGCCAGCAGCTTGGGTCAGGGGACTAGCTACGAGCAGTACTTC
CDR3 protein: CASSLGQGTSYEQYF

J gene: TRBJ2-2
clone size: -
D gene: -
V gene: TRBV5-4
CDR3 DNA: TGTGCCAGCAGCCCAGCCGGGAACCCTAATGGCGGGGAGCTGTTTTTT
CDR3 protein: CASSPAGNPNGGELFF

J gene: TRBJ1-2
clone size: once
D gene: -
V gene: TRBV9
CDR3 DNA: TGTGCCAGCAGCGTAGAAGGGCAAGGGGCCGGTAACTATGGCTACACCTTC
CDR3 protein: CASSVEGQGAGNYGYTF

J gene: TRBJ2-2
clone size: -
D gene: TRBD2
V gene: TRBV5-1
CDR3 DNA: TGCGCCAGCACGAGTAGCGGGGGGGCGAACACCGGGGAGCTGTTTTTT
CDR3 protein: CASTSSGGANTGELFF

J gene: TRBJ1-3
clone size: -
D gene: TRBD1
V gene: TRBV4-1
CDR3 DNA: TGCGCCAGCAGCCAAGGACCACAGGGGGCGGGCGGAAACACCATATATTTT
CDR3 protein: CASSQGPQGAGGNTIYF

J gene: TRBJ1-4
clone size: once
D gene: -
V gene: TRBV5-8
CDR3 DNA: TGTGCCAGCAGCCTGAACGGGGAACTGTTTTTT
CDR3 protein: CASSLNGELFF

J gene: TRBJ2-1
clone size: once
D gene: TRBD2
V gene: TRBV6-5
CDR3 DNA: TGTGCCACCGCAGGGCTAGCGGGGGGCAATGAGCAGTTCTTC
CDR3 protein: CATAGLAGGNEQFF

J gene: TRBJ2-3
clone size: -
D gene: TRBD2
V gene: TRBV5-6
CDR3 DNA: TGTGCCAGCAGCCTTGGGAGGGGTACGCAGTATTTT
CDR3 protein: CASSLGRGTQYF

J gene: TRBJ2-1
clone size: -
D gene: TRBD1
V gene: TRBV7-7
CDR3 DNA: TGTGCCAGCAGTTTGAATCGGGACAGCTATAATGAGCAGTTCTTC
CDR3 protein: CASSLNRDSYNEQFF

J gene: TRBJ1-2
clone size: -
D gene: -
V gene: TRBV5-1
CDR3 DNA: TGCGCCAGCAGCTCCGGGAGGGCAGGGTATGGCTACACCTTC
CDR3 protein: CASSSGRAGYGYTF

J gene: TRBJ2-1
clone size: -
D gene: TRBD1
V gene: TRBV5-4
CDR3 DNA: TGTGCCAGCAGCCGAGCGGACAGGAACAACAATGAGCAGTTCTTC
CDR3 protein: CASSRADRNNNEQFF

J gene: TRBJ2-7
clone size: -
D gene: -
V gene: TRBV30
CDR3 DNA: TGTGCCTGGAGTGTAGTTCAGGGACTGGGGGTGGACGAGCAGTACTTC
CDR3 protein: CAWSVVQGLGVDEQYF

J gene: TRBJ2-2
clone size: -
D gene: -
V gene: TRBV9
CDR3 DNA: TGTGCCAGCAGCGTTAGCGGAGTTAACACCGGGGAGCTGTTTTTT
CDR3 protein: CASSVSGVNTGELFF

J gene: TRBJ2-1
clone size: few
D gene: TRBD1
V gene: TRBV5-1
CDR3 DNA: TGCGCCAGCAGCTTCGGACAGGGGGCGCGGAATGAGCAGTTCTTC
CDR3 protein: CASSFGQGARNEQFF

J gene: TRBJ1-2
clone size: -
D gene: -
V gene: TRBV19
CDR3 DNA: TGTGCCAGTAGTCCCCTGGGGGGGGGCGTAGGCGCGGGCTACACCTTC
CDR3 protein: CASSPLGGGVGAGYTF

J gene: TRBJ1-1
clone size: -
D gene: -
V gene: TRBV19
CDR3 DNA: TGTGCCAGTAGTATCTACAACACTGAAGCTTTCTTT
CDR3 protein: CASSIYNTEAFF

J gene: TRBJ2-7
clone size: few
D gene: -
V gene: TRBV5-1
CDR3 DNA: TGCGCCAGCAGCTTTTATAGCGTCAGAAGCTCCTACGAGCAGTACTTC
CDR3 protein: CASSFYSVRSSYEQYF

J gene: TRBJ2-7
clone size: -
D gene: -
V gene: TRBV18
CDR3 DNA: TGTGCCAGCTCACCGGCAGGGCAACTCTACGAGCAGTACTTC
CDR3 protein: CASSPAGQLYEQYF

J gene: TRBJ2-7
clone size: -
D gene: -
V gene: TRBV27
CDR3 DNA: TGTGCCAGCAGTTCCCGGGGGTCTCCCTCCTACGAGCAGTACTTC
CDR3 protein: CASSSRGSPSYEQYF

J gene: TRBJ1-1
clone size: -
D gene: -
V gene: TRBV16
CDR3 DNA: TGTGCCAGCAGAGTTACAGGGATCACTGAAGCTTTCTTT
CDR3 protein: CASRVTGITEAFF

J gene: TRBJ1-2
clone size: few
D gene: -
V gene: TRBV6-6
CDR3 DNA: TGTGCCAGCAGTTACTTGGAGACAGCTACTAACTATGGCTACACCTTC
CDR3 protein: CASSYLETATNYGYTF

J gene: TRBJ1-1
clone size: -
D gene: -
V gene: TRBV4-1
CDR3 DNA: TGCGCCAGCAGCCAAGCAACAGGGCTGCGAACTGAAGCTTTCTTT
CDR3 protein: CASSQATGLRTEAFF

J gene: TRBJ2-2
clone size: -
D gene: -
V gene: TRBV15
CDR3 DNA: TGTGCCACCAGCGTAATTTCTTCCACCGGGGAGCTGTTTTTT
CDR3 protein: CATSVISSTGELFF

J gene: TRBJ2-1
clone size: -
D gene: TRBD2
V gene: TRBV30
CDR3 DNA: TGTGCCTGGAGTGTAGGTCTAGCGGGGGGGCCCCGGGAGCAGTTCTTC
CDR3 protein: CAWSVGLAGGPREQFF

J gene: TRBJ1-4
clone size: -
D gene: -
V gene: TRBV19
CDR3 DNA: TGTGCCAGTAGTATCCCGGGACACCCCATGTTTTTT
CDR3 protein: CASSIPGHPMFF

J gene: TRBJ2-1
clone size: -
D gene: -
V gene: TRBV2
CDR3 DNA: TGTGCCAGCACGTTGCGGGTTACCTACAATGAGCAGTTCTTC
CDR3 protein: CASTLRVTYNEQFF

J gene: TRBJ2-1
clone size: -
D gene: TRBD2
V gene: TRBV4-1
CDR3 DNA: TGCGCCAGCAGCCAGCGGGGGAATGAGCAGTTCTTC
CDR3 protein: CASSQRGNEQFF

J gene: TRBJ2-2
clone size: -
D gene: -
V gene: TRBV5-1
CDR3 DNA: TGCGCCAGCAGCTTGGTTACTGGTTACACCGGGGAGCTGTTTTTT
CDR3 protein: CASSLVTGYTGELFF

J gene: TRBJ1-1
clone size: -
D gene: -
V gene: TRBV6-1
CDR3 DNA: TGTGCCAGCAACAGGGACCTGAACACTGAAGCTTTCTTT
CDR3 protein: CASNRDLNTEAFF

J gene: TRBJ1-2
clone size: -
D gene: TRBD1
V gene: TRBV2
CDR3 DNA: TGTGCCAGCAGGGAGAACAGGGGATTCAACTATGGCTACACCTTC
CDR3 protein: CASRENRGFNYGYTF

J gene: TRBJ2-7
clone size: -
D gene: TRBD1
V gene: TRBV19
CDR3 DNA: TGTGCCACCTCTAACAGGGGCCCCCACGAGCAGTACTTC
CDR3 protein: CATSNRGPHEQYF

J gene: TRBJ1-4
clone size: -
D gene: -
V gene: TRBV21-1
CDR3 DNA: TGTGCCAGCAGCAGGAAAAAAGGAGGCAGGGGTGAAAAACTGTTTTTT
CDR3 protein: CASSRKKGGRGEKLFF

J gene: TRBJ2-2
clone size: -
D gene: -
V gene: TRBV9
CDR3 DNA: TGTGCCAGCAGCGTAGGTAGGAACACCGGGGAGCTGTTTTTT
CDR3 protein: CASSVGRNTGELFF

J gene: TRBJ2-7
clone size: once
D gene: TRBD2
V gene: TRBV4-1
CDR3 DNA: TGCGCCAGCAGCCGCTCTAGCGGTCTCTACGAGCAGTACTTC
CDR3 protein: CASSRSSGLYEQYF

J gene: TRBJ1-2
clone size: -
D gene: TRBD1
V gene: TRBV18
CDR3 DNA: TGTGCCAGCTCACCACGGGACAGGTCCCCACGGGACGGCTACACCTTC
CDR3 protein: CASSPRDRSPRDGYTF

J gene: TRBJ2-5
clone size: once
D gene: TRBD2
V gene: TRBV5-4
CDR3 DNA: TGTGCCAGCAGCCCTTCCGGGACTACCCAAGAGACCCAGTACTTC
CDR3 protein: CASSPSGTTQETQYF

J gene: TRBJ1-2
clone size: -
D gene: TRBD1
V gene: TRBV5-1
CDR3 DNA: TGCGCCAGCAGCGGTACCGGGACAGGGGTCCGGGGCTACACCTTC
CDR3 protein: CASSGTGTGVRGYTF

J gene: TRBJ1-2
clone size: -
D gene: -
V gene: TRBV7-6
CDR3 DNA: TGTGCCAGCAGCTTAGGATACACCCGAGGCTACACCTTC
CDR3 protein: CASSLGYTRGYTF

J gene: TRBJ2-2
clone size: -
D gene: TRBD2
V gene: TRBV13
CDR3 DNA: TGTGCCAGCAGCTCGACCTCTAGCGGGGGGGCTCTCGGGGAGCTGTTTTTT
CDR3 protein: CASSSTSSGGALGELFF

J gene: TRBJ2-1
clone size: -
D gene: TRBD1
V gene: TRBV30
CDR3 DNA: TGTGCCTGGAATACAGGGGTGGGAGAGCAGTTCTTC
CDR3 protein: CAWNTGVGEQFF

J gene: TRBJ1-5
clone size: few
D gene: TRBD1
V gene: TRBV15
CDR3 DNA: TGTGCCACCAGCAGAGGTACAGGGGAAAGTCAGCCCCAGCATTTT
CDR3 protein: CATSRGTGESQPQHF